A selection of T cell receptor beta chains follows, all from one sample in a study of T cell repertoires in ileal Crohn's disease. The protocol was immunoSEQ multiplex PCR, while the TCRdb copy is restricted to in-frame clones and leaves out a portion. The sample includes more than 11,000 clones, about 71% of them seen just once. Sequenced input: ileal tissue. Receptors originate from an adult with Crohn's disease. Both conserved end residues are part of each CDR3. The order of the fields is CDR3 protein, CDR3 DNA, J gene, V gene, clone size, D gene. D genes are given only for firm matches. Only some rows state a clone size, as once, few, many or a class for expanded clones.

CASSLDAWAQYF TGCGCCAGCAGCTTGGATGCGTGGGCGCAGTATTTT TRBJ2-3 TRBV5-1 - -
CASSLNPTGGQYEQYF TGTGCCAGCAGCTTGAATCCGACAGGGGGCCAGTACGAGCAGTACTTC TRBJ2-7 TRBV5-5 - TRBD1
CASSLDPPGSGGAKRDTQYF TGTGCCAGCAGCTTAGATCCCCCCGGTAGCGGGGGGGCCAAAAGGGATACGCAGTATTTT TRBJ2-3 TRBV11-2 - TRBD2
CASSSGGGHRYNSPLHF TGTGCCAGCAGCTCCGGCGGGGGGCATAGGTATAATTCACCCCTCCACTTT TRBJ1-6 TRBV27 - -
CASSINGQGTDTQYF TGCGCCAGCAGCATAAACGGACAGGGAACAGATACGCAGTATTTT TRBJ2-3 TRBV5-1 - TRBD1
CASSPWEGGRYGYTF TGTGCCAGCAGCCCCTGGGAGGGAGGTCGTTATGGCTACACCTTC TRBJ1-2 TRBV5-6 - -
CASSRGTGTFSYEQYF TGTGCCAGCAGCCGAGGGACGGGTACGTTCTCCTACGAGCAGTACTTC TRBJ2-7 TRBV28 - -
CASSQQQVALGSGANVLTF TGCGCCAGCAGCCAACAGCAGGTAGCTTTAGGGTCTGGGGCCAACGTCCTGACTTTC TRBJ2-6 TRBV4-1 - -
CASTRTALGTQYF TGTGCCAGCACCCGGACGGCCTTGGGGACCCAGTACTTC TRBJ2-5 TRBV6-1 - -
CASSILAGYNNEQFF TGTGCCAGTAGTATACTAGCGGGGTACAATAATGAGCAGTTCTTC TRBJ2-1 TRBV19 medium-sized TRBD2
CASSRGQGEYGYTF TGTGCCAGCAGCCGCGGACAGGGGGAATATGGCTACACCTTC TRBJ1-2 TRBV7-9 - TRBD1
CASSWAAGGDQPQHF TGTGCCAGCAGCTGGGCGGCAGGGGGCGATCAGCCCCAGCATTTT TRBJ1-5 TRBV7-8 - TRBD1
CASSLSSAVGYTF TGTGCCAGCAGTTTATCTTCCGCAGTTGGCTACACCTTC TRBJ1-2 TRBV27 few -
CASSLGQTPNSPLHF TGTGCCAGCAGCCTCGGACAGACCCCAAATTCACCCCTCCACTTT TRBJ1-6 TRBV7-9 - -
CASSQRTIDEKLFF TGTGCCAGCAGCCAAAGGACGATCGATGAAAAACTGTTTTTT TRBJ1-4 TRBV7-9 few -
CASSQEAGGQGRGDTQYF TGCGCCAGCAGCCAAGAGGCAGGGGGACAGGGTAGGGGAGATACGCAGTATTTT TRBJ2-3 TRBV4-1 - TRBD1
CASSQPHLKGNEQYF TGTGCCAGCAGTCAGCCCCATCTGAAGGGGAACGAGCAGTACTTC TRBJ2-7 TRBV6-6 - -
CASRNRVLEKLFF TGTGCCAGCAGGAACAGGGTGTTAGAAAAACTGTTTTTT TRBJ1-4 TRBV2 once -
CASSPTGFAYEQYF TGTGCCAGCAGTCCGACAGGATTTGCCTACGAGCAGTACTTC TRBJ2-7 TRBV5-6 - -
CAWSVGLGDQPQHF TGTGCCTGGAGTGTAGGGTTAGGGGATCAGCCCCAGCATTTT TRBJ1-5 TRBV30 few -
CASSGAGTYEQYF TGTGCCAGCAGTGGTGCAGGGACCTACGAGCAGTACTTC TRBJ2-7 TRBV6-4 - -
CASSLRGTGNQPQHF TGTGCCAGCAGTTTAAGGGGGACTGGCAATCAGCCCCAGCATTTT TRBJ1-5 TRBV27 few -
CASSPGQEGSYEQYF TGTGCCAGCAGTCCGGGACAGGAGGGCTCCTACGAGCAGTACTTC TRBJ2-7 TRBV28 - TRBD1
CASSVADWVGQPQHF TGTGCCAGCAGCGTAGCTGATTGGGTAGGCCAGCCCCAGCATTTT TRBJ1-5 TRBV9 - -
CASSSPSGGALDEQFF TGTGCCAGCAGCTCTCCTAGCGGGGGGGCCCTCGATGAGCAGTTCTTC TRBJ2-1 TRBV7-9 once TRBD2
CASSSGPTRDTQYF TGTGCCAGCAGCTCCGGACCCACCCGAGATACGCAGTATTTT TRBJ2-3 TRBV7-9 - -
CASSSSGGPQETQYF TGTGCCAGCAGTTCCAGCGGGGGGCCCCAAGAGACCCAGTACTTC TRBJ2-5 TRBV6-5 - TRBD2
CAIGFRTSGVHEQYF TGTGCCATCGGCTTTCGGACTAGCGGGGTCCACGAGCAGTACTTC TRBJ2-7 TRBV10-3 once TRBD2
CASMDSNTEAFF TGTGCCAGCATGGACAGTAACACTGAAGCTTTCTTT TRBJ1-1 TRBV28 few -
CASSDHQPQHF TGTGCCAGCAGTGACCATCAGCCCCAGCATTTT TRBJ1-5 TRBV6-1 once -
CASSGDARREQYF TGTGCCAGCAGTGGGGACGCTCGTCGCGAGCAGTACTTC TRBJ2-7 TRBV6-1 once -
CASSPRTGDTEAFF TGTGCCAGCAGTCCCAGGACAGGGGACACTGAAGCTTTCTTT TRBJ1-1 TRBV6-5 few TRBD1
CASSLVGAGGAYQPQHF TGTGCCAGCAGCTTGGTAGGGGCAGGGGGCGCATATCAGCCCCAGCATTTT TRBJ1-5 TRBV5-5 - TRBD1
CASSRLEGLGTDTQYF TGTGCCAGCAGCCGCCTGGAGGGACTGGGCACAGATACGCAGTATTTT TRBJ2-3 TRBV5-6 - -
CASSLKGQSNSPLHF TGTGCCAGTAGTTTAAAGGGCCAATCCAATTCACCCCTCCACTTT TRBJ1-6 TRBV19 - -
CASRGRGRDTQYF TGTGCCAGCAGAGGTAGGGGGCGAGATACGCAGTATTTT TRBJ2-3 TRBV2 - TRBD1
CAISDTRYGYTF TGTGCCATCAGTGACACCCGCTATGGCTACACCTTC TRBJ1-2 TRBV10-3 - -
CASSPFIGQGAVEQYF TGTGCCAGCTCACCCTTTATCGGACAGGGGGCGGTCGAGCAGTACTTC TRBJ2-7 TRBV18 few TRBD1
CASSYQALTGGLNEKLFF TGTGCCAGCAGCTATCAAGCACTAACAGGGGGCCTTAATGAAAAACTGTTTTTT TRBJ1-4 TRBV7-9 - TRBD1
CASSPLGDRASPLHF TGTGCCAGCTCACCCTTAGGGGACAGGGCTTCACCCCTCCACTTT TRBJ1-6 TRBV18 - TRBD1
CASSESLIGETQYF TGTGCCAGCAGTGAATCCCTAATCGGGGAGACCCAGTACTTC TRBJ2-5 TRBV6-1 - -
CASSYSRAASPLHF TGTGCCAGCAGTTACTCGAGGGCAGCATCACCCCTCCACTTT TRBJ1-6 TRBV6-7 - -
CASSLPRQTNQPQHF TGTGCCAGTAGTCTCCCCCGACAGACCAATCAGCCCCAGCATTTT TRBJ1-5 TRBV19 few -
CASSLGRGTEKLFF TGTGCCAGCAGCCTCGGTAGGGGGACTGAAAAACTGTTTTTT TRBJ1-4 TRBV5-4 - -
CASSRQTEQYF TGTGCCAGCAGTAGACAGACAGAGCAGTACTTC TRBJ2-7 TRBV2 - -
CASSFGGGSPGELFF TGTGCCAGCAGCTTCGGGGGCGGGTCGCCCGGGGAGCTGTTTTTT TRBJ2-2 TRBV11-2 - -
CASSLRGANYGYTF TGTGCCAGCAGTTTAAGGGGAGCTAACTATGGCTACACCTTC TRBJ1-2 TRBV27 - -
CASSLPPLQETQYF TGCGCCAGCAGTCTCCCTCCTTTACAAGAGACCCAGTACTTC TRBJ2-5 TRBV23-1 once -
CASSYSPYEQYF TGTGCCAGCAGTTACTCCCCTTACGAGCAGTACTTC TRBJ2-7 TRBV6-6 - -
CASSLGHSSSYNSPLHF TGTGCCAGCAGCCTCGGACACTCGAGCTCCTATAATTCACCCCTCCACTTT TRBJ1-6 TRBV14 few -
CASSPATAVPYEQYF TGTGCCAGCTCACCGGCTACGGCGGTCCCCTACGAGCAGTACTTC TRBJ2-7 TRBV18 - -
CASTGTSRVYEQYF TGTGCCAGCACTGGGACTAGCCGAGTGTACGAGCAGTACTTC TRBJ2-7 TRBV2 - TRBD2
CASSEVFVYGYTF TGTGCCAGCAGTGAAGTATTTGTCTATGGCTACACCTTC TRBJ1-2 TRBV6-1 - -